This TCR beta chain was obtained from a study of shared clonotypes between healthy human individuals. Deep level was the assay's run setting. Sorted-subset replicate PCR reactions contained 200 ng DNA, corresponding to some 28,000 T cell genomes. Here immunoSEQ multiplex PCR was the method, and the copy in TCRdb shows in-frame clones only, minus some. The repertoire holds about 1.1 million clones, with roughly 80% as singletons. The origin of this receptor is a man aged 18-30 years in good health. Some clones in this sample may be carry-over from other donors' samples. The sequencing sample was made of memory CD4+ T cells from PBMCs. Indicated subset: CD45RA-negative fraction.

The CDR3 DNA reads as TGTGCCAGCAGCCCCACATTAGGACAAAACTATGGCTACACCTTC. Amino acids: CASSPTLGQNYGYTF. The chain has TRBV11-2 and TRBJ1-2, with D maybe TRBD1 (5 bases). Germline V CDR1 and CDR2: SGHAT, FQNNGV. There are 15 residues in the CDR3. Trimming took 5 bases from V and 2 from J, leaving 15 bases between them.